Shown below are 2 T cell receptor beta chains from a single sample sequenced in a study of T cell changes during pregnancy in multiple sclerosis. The data were produced by immunoSEQ multiplex PCR, yet TCRdb's version contains in-frame clones alone and is incomplete. The table shows about 100,000 clones, with roughly 90% occurring only once. Sample: peripheral blood, taken after pregnancy. The receptors come from a female donor with multiple sclerosis, enrolled in a pregnancy study.

This chain links TRBV9 with TRBJ2-7, with D unresolved. Between the trimmed V and J ends, which lost 4 bases and 0 bases, there was a span of 23 bases. This CDR3 comprises 18 residues. From germline, CDR1 is SGDLS and CDR2 YYNGEE. CDR3 bases: TGTGCCAGCAGCCCCTCGGGTCACGATTCGGAGAGCTCCTACGAGCAGTACTTC. Translation gives CASSPSGHDSESSYEQYF.

This sequence joins TRBV14 and TRBJ1-2, with 7 bases identical to TRBD1. This CDR3 contains 13 residues. The J segment lost 4 bases and the V segment lost 4 bases, leaving 3 bases of the junction unmatched. The germline V gene encodes CDR1 SGHDN and CDR2 FVKESK. CDR3 nucleotide sequence: TGTGCCAGCAGCCGTAGACAGGGCTATGGCTACACCTTC. Translating it yields CASSRRQGYGYTF.